This section outlines one T cell receptor beta chain sequence together with its context. No antigen is known for it. The input lacks base qualities; no much larger clone sits a single base away. Other DNA variants within this sample encode the same CDR3. V was cut back by 0 bases and J by 0 bases, leaving a gap of 3 bases between them. As encoded in the germline V gene, CDR1 is SGHRS while CDR2 is YFSETQ. There are 13 amino acids in the CDR3, from cysteine to phenylalanine inclusive. The DNA shown is the 39-base CDR3, in frame from base 1. This entry comes from a study of cytomegalovirus exposure and HLA in healthy donors (dated by TCRdb to about 2017). Notes on the research overall: An earlier analysis of approximately 590 of the donors reported 250 to 350 Gb of sequence data and 117 million unique TCR beta sequences from approximately 180 million T cells. An early release covering roughly 640 HLA-typed donors comprised roughly 300 gigabases of sequencing data and some 79 million unique TCR sequences. Among the roughly 370 genotyped donors, about 85% belonged to the genetic ancestry cluster associated with self-reported Caucasian donors. The study aimed to test whether cataloging public T cell receptors could reveal signatures of past pathogen exposure. Using immunosequencing, the study profiled T cell repertoires from around 670 subjects and related those repertoires to cytomegalovirus serostatus. Besides the first cohort of hundreds of subjects, a separate validation cohort made up of roughly 130 different subjects was used. To predict cytomegalovirus infection status, the study combined high-throughput TCR immunosequencing, statistical association of individual TCRs with disease status, and machine learning. A later analysis re-analyzed previously published TCR beta repertoires from 550 to 700 donors and added high-resolution HLA genotyping to study TCR occurrence patterns. In the later analysis, no new phenotypic data were used to find candidate immune exposures; instead, reliance was placed on TCR beta sequences and their occurrence across donors. In an earlier analysis of roughly 580 of the donors, high-throughput TCR beta sequencing was used to judge whether each TCR beta V gene segment behaved as functional or pseudogenic. Alongside the repertoire data, information on donor age, sex, ethnicity and CMV serostatus was compiled. In a later genetic analysis, genome-wide SNP genotypes for about three fifths of the roughly 670 donors were used, and that subset was treated as a discovery cohort. All discovery cohort repertoires had been generated using a single sequencing platform. Both class I and class II loci were covered by HLA typing, at four-digit resolution. Typing coverage varied by locus: 629-630 donors for A, B, C, DRB1 and DQB1; under 550 for DQA1; 606 for DPA1; around 450 for DPB1. Roughly five DR-DQ haplotypes were handled as single units for association and clustering, since linkage in the cohort was strong. On average, 235,054 unique TCR beta nucleotide sequences were sequenced per donor among a few hundred genotyped donors of the cohort, with roughly 18% of those sequences being non-productive.

The investigation overall reported the following: In both the original and validation cohorts, the classifier was reported to diagnose cytomegalovirus status with high specificity and sensitivity. When HLA alleles, especially DR and DQ, strongly co-occurred, TCR associations were difficult to assign to individual alleles. HLA typing was unavailable for some donors at each locus, so association tests used only the typed subset. Linkage disequilibrium might explain the correlated functional status among segregating V segments, but an unknown experimental factor could not be ruled out. A further reported finding was that TCR beta sequences accurately predicted the HLA-A and HLA-B alleles for most subjects in the first cohort. Broadly in line with IMGT annotations, most TCR beta V segments showed up in productive rearrangements about 87% or about 30% of the time in an earlier analysis of 587 of the donors. A later analysis reported that several top co-occurrence clusters appeared linked to parvovirus B19, influenza, CMV and Epstein-Barr virus. In vitro tests confirmed that a few of the cytomegalovirus-associated TCR beta chains recognize cytomegalovirus antigens. For the cohort, immune exposure information was limited to CMV serostatus. The presence/absence analyses assumed that sequencing depth was roughly uniform across donors, and that assumption may not be true. Most TCR sequences were observed very rarely across donors, whereas some public TCRs were present in many individuals. Some IMGT-functional V segments, including TRBV6-2 and TRBV6-3, could not be distinguished by the 87-base-pair reads and were therefore excluded. In a later analysis, HLA-associated TCR beta chains showed more clonal expansion and lower generation probabilities than non-associated chains that were equally common. In a later analysis, most CMV-associated TCR beta chains were found to appear HLA-restricted, with HLA associations seemingly driven largely by CMV exposure. Specific HLA alleles were associated with around 18,000 TCR beta sequences at a false discovery rate of 0.05 in a later analysis. Because counts were too low, roughly 16 rarely observed V segments, including chromosome 9 orphons, were excluded from the earlier analysis of around 640 of the donors. A cluster of highly shared sequence variants was judged likely to represent a technical artifact of the sequencing pipeline. An association between a missense DCLRE1C variant and V-gene and J-gene trimming of TCR beta chains was found in a later genetic analysis and replicated in an independent cohort. This cohort had only TCR beta chains sequenced, and the lack of alpha or paired-chain data limited which features could be detected. The study gave a list of 150 to 200 TCR beta chains associated with cytomegalovirus. The authors suggested that the approach could potentially be extended to other disease states and immunological phenotypes. According to a later genetic analysis, donors in an Asian-associated ancestry cluster had fewer N-insertions in productive TCRs than the approximately 670-donor mean. According to a later analysis, TCR association rates differed among HLA loci, with DRB1 alleles showing the most associated TCRs and HLA-C alleles showing the fewest.

The cohort comprised some 700 healthy bone marrow donors. At the time of sampling, every cohort member was nominally healthy, though immune exposures that went unrecorded were likely present. The donor was CMV seropositive and belonged to the group of over 250 seropositive cohort members. A peripheral blood sample was provided by each donor, and peripheral blood mononuclear cells were used for TCR beta sequencing. Genomic DNA extraction from the blood cell samples was performed with the Qiagen DNeasy Blood Extraction Kit. To prepare the library, the immunoSEQ multiplex PCR assay was applied. The multiplex PCR relied on a mix of 60 forward primers for TCR Vbeta segments and 13 reverse primers for TCR Jbeta segments. The CDR3 region of rearranged TCR beta genes was amplified from genomic DNA with a multiplex PCR assay. On the Illumina HiSeq System, the amplified TCR beta libraries were sequenced as 87-base-pair reads. As for the authors' bioinformatics: Across the 666 repertoires, a later analysis counted tens of millions of unique TCR beta chains, about 10 million of which were shared by at least two donors. A nearest-neighbor algorithm error-corrected the raw reads and collapsed the reads into unique sequences, merging closely related sequences to remove PCR and sequencing errors. Alignment of CDR3 sequences to IMGT reference sequences was used to assign V, D and J gene segments. For a sequence to be retained, a match of at least six nucleotides to both a V gene segment and a J gene segment was required. A rearrangement counted as productive if the CDR3 had no stop codons and remained in frame with V and J, and every other rearrangement counted as non-productive. Following IMGT convention, CDR3 was defined as the stretch from the second conserved V-encoded cysteine to the conserved J-encoded phenylalanine. Sequences without an unambiguous match to a single V gene segment were excluded from the earlier analysis of approximately 600 of the donors. In an earlier analysis of 500 to 750 of the donors, V segments were called functional above 56.7% productive rearrangements and were called segregating when the between-donor standard deviation exceeded 5%. A statistical classification framework was built to diagnose cytomegalovirus status from the catalog of TCR beta chain sequences. V and J gene assignment, in a later analysis, came from comparing TCR nucleotide sequences with IMGT/GENE-DB human TR gene sequences. The TCRdist pipeline was used in a later analysis to assign CDR3 sequences and most-parsimonious VDJ recombination scenarios. A later analysis defined each TCR beta chain by its CDR3 amino acid sequence plus V-gene family, and excluded reads lacking a unique V-gene family. In a later analysis, fewer than 650 highly shared, low-generation-probability nucleotide sequences were removed to address suspected cross-contamination and a sequencing artifact. For each public chain, a later analysis derived a clonal expansion index from normalized ranks of inferred template counts within each repertoire. A later analysis computed generation probabilities with a VDJ recombination model fitted to out-of-frame rearrangements, and checked the results against IGoR. A later analysis scored TCR-TCR, TCR-HLA and TCR-CMV co-occurrence with hypergeometric tests, applying a repertoire-size bias correction to TCR pairs. False discovery rates were estimated in a later analysis by permuting HLA or CMV assignments 20 times. A later analysis grouped co-occurring TCRs with DBSCAN, adding TCRdist sequence similarity when clustering within HLA-allele-positive subsets. Repertoires with fewer than 30,000 or more than 120,000 public chains, plus five repertoires with anomalous nucleotide sharing, were excluded from co-occurrence clustering. TCRdb mirrors the immuneACCESS table, restricted to in-frame sequences. Some clones are absent from its copies; in checked studies, under half trace to an unresolved V gene, and the reason for the others is unknown. From that table come the V and J calls and clone size; the DNA was used to work out D and trimming. The sample has 90,000 to 150,000 clones on record, 75% of them singletons. The ten top clones hold just under 3% of the sample.

The material sequenced was PBMCs. The V and J segments used are TRBV5-1 and TRBJ1-2; confidence is insufficient to name the D gene. The clonotype was recovered from a woman aged 40-49 years in good health and CMV-seropositive. The nucleotide sequence is given as TGCGCCAGCAGCTTGGACACTAACTATGGCTACACCTTC. It translates to CASSLDTNYGYTF.